The 24 T cell receptor beta chains below were found in one sample sequenced in a study of T cells in Graves' hyperthyroidism and ophthalmopathy. RNA transcripts yielded amplified TCR beta CDR3 regions. TCR CDR3 underwent first-round RT-PCR with the HTBI primer set. TCRdb re-derived calls from the multiplex PCR reads in MiXCR, one entry per CDR3 protein. This sample has 45,000 to 50,000 distinct CDR3 sequences, with 49% found just once. Sequencing input: peripheral blood or thyroid tissue (not recorded which). Receptors originate from a woman aged 50 to 65 with Graves' hyperthyroidism.

The V gene is TRBV2, the J gene TRBJ2-7; D call uncertain. The V end lost 0 bases, the J end lost 0 bases, and 15 bases lay between the germline ends. The germline V gene encodes CDR1 SNHLY and CDR2 FYNNEI. This CDR3 region has 17 residues. The CDR3 region has the DNA TGTGCCAGCAGTGAAGCGCTTCATGGGGTGAGCTCCTACGAGCAGTACTTC. This sequence encodes CASSEALHGVSSYEQYF. Combining the CDR3 with reference TRBV2 and TRBJ2-7 gives the whole variable domain EPEVTQTPSHQVTQMGQEVILRCVPISNHLYFYWYRQILGQKVEFLVSFYNNEISEKSEIFDDQFSVERPDGSNFTLKIRSTKLEDSAMYFCASSEALHGVSSYEQYFGPGTRLTVT.

This clonotype was counted at least ten times. CDR3 region: CASRGQGVAYEQYF. CDR3 coding DNA: TGTGCCAGCAGGGGCCAGGGGGTCGCCTACGAGCAGTACTTC. The chain uses TRBV6-1 and TRBJ2-7, with TRBD1 identical over 7 bases. This CDR3 region has 14 residues. With 6 bases clipped from V and 2 bases from J, the junction kept 7 bases outside the gene matches. The germline gives CDR1 MNHNS, CDR2 SASEGT.

This clonotype came up once. This CDR3 reads CASSSGRYF. In nucleotides, the CDR3 is TGTGCCAGCAGCAGCGGGCGGTACTTC. The chain links TRBV7-6 to TRBJ2-7; D is perhaps TRBD2 (6 bases). This CDR3 is 9 amino acids long. V lost 5 bases, J lost 12 bases, and 8 bases lay in between. CDR1 is SGHVS and CDR2 is FNYEAQ in the germline V gene. Variable domain in full (rest from reference TRBV7-6 and TRBJ2-7): GAGVSQSPRYKVTKRGQDVALRCDPISGHVSLYWYRQALGQGPEFLTYFNYEAQQDKSGLPNDRFSAERPEGSISTLTIQRTEQRDSAMYRCASSSGRYFGPGTRLTVT.

This clonotype was counted at least ten times. V gene TRBV19 combines with J gene TRBJ1-2; the D gene is possibly TRBD1 (5 bases). The CDR3 spans 19 residues. The germline gives CDR1 LNHDA, CDR2 SQIVND (reference sequence). Trimming shortened V by 7 bases and J by 0 bases, and 27 bases separated the two germline ends. For the CDR3, the DNA is TGTGCCAGTACCCACCCCCCAAGACAGCGCCCAACGACTAACTATGGCTACACCTTC. It specifies CASTHPPRQRPTTNYGYTF.

This clonotype came up a few times. The gene calls are TRBV18 and TRBJ2-3, with a weak D call TRBD1 (6 bases). Trimming pared 5 bases from V and 3 bases from J, leaving 9 bases between. This CDR3 is 13 amino acids long. Per germline, CDR1 KGHSH and CDR2 LQKENI. The CDR3 sequence is CASSGTSTDTQYF. In nucleotides, the CDR3 is TGTGCCAGCTCAGGGACATCAACAGATACGCAGTATTTT.

The chain has TRBV15 and TRBJ2-7, with TRBD1 as a possible D gene (5 bases). CDR1 is LNHNV, CDR2 YYDKDF, per germline (reference sequence). Trimming took off 3 bases at V and 1 base at J, with 13 bases between the two ends. The CDR3 runs 15 residues. The CDR3 spells CATSSYDRPSYEQYF. DNA of the CDR3: TGTGCCACCAGCAGTTACGACAGACCTTCCTACGAGCAGTACTTC.

The gene calls are TRBV5-1 and TRBJ2-6, with D possibly being TRBD2 (5 bases). The CDR3 length is 15 residues. Germline CDR1 and CDR2: SGHRS and YFSETQ. Trimming removed 5 bases at V and 1 base at J, with 10 bases between. The CDR3 spells CASRTMDSGANVLTF. CDR3 sequence (DNA): TGCGCCAGCAGGACTATGGATTCTGGGGCCAACGTCCTGACTTTC. Variable domain in full (rest from reference TRBV5-1 and TRBJ2-6): KAGVTQTPRYLIKTRGQQVTLSCSPISGHRSVSWYQQTPGQGLQFLFEYFSETQRNKGNFPGRFSGRQFSNSRSEMNVSTLELGDSALYLCASRTMDSGANVLTFGAGSRLTVL.

The rearrangement uses TRBV20-1 and TRBJ1-3; possible D gene TRBD1, 5 bases. The germline V gene encodes CDR1 DFQATT and CDR2 SNEGSKA (reference sequence). The CDR3 is 16 amino acids. V gave up 0 bases and J gave up 8 bases, with 20 bases separating them. CDR3 in amino acids: CSARDRQLAYGYTIYF. CDR3 nucleotide sequence: TGCAGTGCTAGAGATCGACAGTTAGCCTATGGCTACACCATATATTTT.

The V gene is TRBV25-1, the J gene TRBJ1-6; the D is unclear. V lost 10 bases and J lost 7, with 14 bases in between. The CDR3 loop spans 13 amino acids. Germline V gene sequence: CDR1 MGHDK, CDR2 SYGVNS. CDR3 sequence: CANTSAGNSPLHF. CDR3 nucleotide sequence: TGTGCCAACACTTCAGCGGGAAATTCACCCCTCCACTTT. Complete variable domain (other parts from reference TRBV25-1 and TRBJ1-6): EADIYQTPRYLVIGTGKKITLECSQTMGHDKMYWYQQDPGMELHLIHYSYGVNSTEKGDLSSESTVSRIRTEHFPLTLESARPSHTSQYLCANTSAGNSPLHFGNGTRLTVT.

This clonotype occurred a few times. A much larger clone differs from this one at a single base, so this may be a read error. The genes are TRBV28 and TRBJ2-3; D is ambiguous. The CDR3 covers 12 residues. Germline lookup yields CDR1 MDHEN and CDR2 SYDVKM. The CDR3 region has the DNA TGTGCCAGCAGTTACGGCACAGATACGCGGTATTTT. It translates to CASSYGTDTRYF.

The V and J genes are TRBV7-2 and TRBJ1-6, with D unclear. V was pared by 5 bases and J by 6 bases, with 5 bases between. The CDR3 runs 12 residues. Germline lookup yields CDR1 SGHTA and CDR2 FQGNSA. CDR3: CASSRVNSPLHF. The CDR3, as DNA: TGTGCCAGCAGCCGAGTTAATTCACCCCTCCACTTT.

This clonotype was observed at least ten times. The chain employs TRBV5-1 and TRBJ2-2, with TRBD1 as a possible D gene (5 bases). Trimming pared 4 bases from V and 1 base from J, leaving 14 bases between. There are 16 residues in the CDR3. Germline V gene data show CDR1 as SGHRS and CDR2 as YFSETQ. This CDR3 reads CASSIQGTGNTGELFF. Written as DNA, the CDR3 is TGCGCCAGCAGCATCCAAGGTACAGGGAACACCGGGGAGCTGTTTTTT.

This clonotype was recorded many times. The V gene is TRBV27, the J gene TRBJ1-2; TRBD1 matches at 8 bases. The germline CDR1 and CDR2 sequences are MNHEY and SMNVEV (reference sequence). The CDR3 extends over 17 amino acids. The V segment lost 5 bases and the J segment 3 bases; nucleotides outside the gene matches: 14. DNA of the CDR3: TGTGCCAGCAGTCCGATCCCGTGGCAGGGGGCCTACTATGGCTACACCTTC. Translated: CASSPIPWQGAYYGYTF.

The gene calls are TRBV9 and TRBJ1-2, with TRBD1 matching 8 bases. CDR1 is SGDLS, CDR2 YYNGEE, per germline. V lost 3 bases and J lost 3; bases outside the gene matches: 13. This CDR3 is 17 amino acids long. The CDR3, as DNA: TGTGCCAGCAGCGCCCCCGGGGGGGGACAGGAGTACTATGGCTACACCTTC. It translates to CASSAPGGGQEYYGYTF.

This clonotype has a count of ten or more. V usage is TRBV20-1 and J usage is TRBJ2-3, with TRBD2 as a possible D gene (5 bases). V shed 5 bases and J shed 2 bases, with 14 bases lying between them. The CDR3 is 14 residues long. Germline CDR1 reads DFQATT; CDR2 reads SNEGSKA (reference sequence). CDR3 protein: CSALRTLNTDTQYF. The CDR3 region has the DNA TGCAGTGCTTTACGGACTCTTAACACAGATACGCAGTATTTT.

In its sample, this clonotype was seen many times. A much larger clone is a single base away; this may be a read error. The chain carries TRBV13 and TRBJ1-2; D not resolved. Germline CDR1 and CDR2: PRHDT and FYEKMQ (reference sequence). CDR3 length equals 13 residues. CDR3 sequence (DNA): TGTGCCAGCAGCTTATGCAGTGGTCGGGCCCTAGCCTTC. It yields the protein CASSLCSGRALAF.

With respect to this clonotype: Sequence at one end of the junction differs from germline and may be a read error. The rearrangement uses TRBV2 and TRBJ2-2; the D call may be TRBD1 or TRBD2 (7 bases each). Germline V gene lookup returns CDR1 SNHLY and CDR2 FYNNEI. The CDR3 loop spans 15 amino acids. The CDR3 bases are TGTGCCAGCAGCAAGACAGGGAGGGACACCGGGGAGCTGTTCTTT. Translation: CASSKTGRDTGELFF.

This chain uses TRBV20-1 with TRBJ2-5; D not certain. The CDR3 has 12 amino acids. CDR1 and CDR2 (germline): DFQATT, SNEGSKA (reference sequence). Trimming took 6 bases from V and 2 from J, leaving 10 bases between them. The CDR3 nucleotides read TGCAGTGCCAACGTGAATCAAGAGACCCAGTACTTC. Amino acids: CSANVNQETQYF.

This clonotype was seen ten or more times. This chain joins TRBV12-3 or TRBV12-4 and TRBJ1-2; D remains unclear. The V end lost 5 bases, the J end lost 3 bases, and 16 bases lay between the germline ends. The CDR3 extends over 15 amino acids. The CDR3 loop is CASSQGPRRDYGYTF. Here the CDR3 DNA reads TGTGCCAGCAGTCAAGGCCCCAGGCGAGACTATGGCTACACCTTC.

For this clonotype: A much larger clone sits a single nucleotide away, making a read error possible. This likely comes from a read error, as the CDR3 has no conserved phenylalanine or tryptophan at its end. The genes are TRBV28 and TRBJ2-7; D is unresolved. Germline V gives CDR1 MDHEN, CDR2 SYDVKM. The V end was cut by 2 bases, the J end by 2 bases, with 1 base between. The CDR3 sequence is 11 residues long. CDR3 DNA sequence: TGTGCCAGCAGTTTAACCTACGAGCAGTACTCC. This gives the protein CASSLTYEQYS.

This clonotype was observed a few times. J is TRBJ1-2 and V is TRBV7-8, with 11 positions matching TRBD1. V lost 6 bases and J lost 6; bases outside the gene matches: 6. CDR3 size: 14 residues. Germline loops: CDR1 SGHVS, CDR2 FQNEAQ. The CDR3 sequence: CASRRDRGLDGYTF. The CDR3 DNA is TGTGCCAGCAGGCGGGACAGGGGGTTGGATGGCTACACCTTC.

Here the CDR3 reads CASSGTGANSNQPQHF. The CDR3 region has the DNA TGTGCCAGCAGTGGGACAGGGGCCAATAGCAATCAGCCCCAGCATTTT. The chain recombines TRBV2 with TRBJ1-5; 9 bases are a match to TRBD1. The germline V gene encodes CDR1 SNHLY and CDR2 FYNNEI. CDR3 length equals 16 residues. V lost 4 bases, J lost 0 bases, and 4 bases stayed unmatched.

This clonotype was seen many times. The chain employs TRBV5-8 and TRBJ2-3; D unresolved. Deletions cut 0 bases from V and 2 bases from J, with 7 bases between. The CDR3 totals 14 residues. Germline V gene lookup returns CDR1 SGHTS and CDR2 YDEGEE. The CDR3 nucleotides read TGTGCCAGCAGCTTGGAGCATAACACAGATACGCAGTATTTT. Protein sequence: CASSLEHNTDTQYF.

This chain joins TRBV2 and TRBJ1-2; no firm D call. Per germline, CDR1 SNHLY and CDR2 FYNNEI. This CDR3 is built from 10 residues. Deletions cut 6 bases from V and 4 bases from J, with 3 bases between. CDR3 residues: CASSPYGYTF. Written as DNA, the CDR3 is TGTGCCAGCAGCCCCTATGGCTACACCTTC.